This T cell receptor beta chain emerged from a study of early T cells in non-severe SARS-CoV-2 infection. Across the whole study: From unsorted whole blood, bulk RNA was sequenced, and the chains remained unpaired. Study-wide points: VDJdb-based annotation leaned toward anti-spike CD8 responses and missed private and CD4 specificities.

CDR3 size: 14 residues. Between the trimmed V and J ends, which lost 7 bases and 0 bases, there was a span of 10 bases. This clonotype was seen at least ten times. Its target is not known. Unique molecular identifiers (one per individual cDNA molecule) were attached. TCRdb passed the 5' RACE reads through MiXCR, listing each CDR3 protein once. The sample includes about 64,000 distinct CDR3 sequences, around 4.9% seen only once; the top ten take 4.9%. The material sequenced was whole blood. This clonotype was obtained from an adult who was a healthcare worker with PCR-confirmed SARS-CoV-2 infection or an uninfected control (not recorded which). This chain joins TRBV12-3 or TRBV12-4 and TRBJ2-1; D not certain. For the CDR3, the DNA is TGTGCCAGCACCAAACGTAGCTCCTACAATGAGCAGTTCTTC. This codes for CASTKRSSYNEQFF.